This T cell receptor beta chain was sequenced in a study of blood T cell repertoires in COVID-19. The ends were cut back, 5 bases at V and 4 bases at J, with 12 bases in the middle. The CDR3 loop spans 13 amino acids. Germline loops: CDR1 SGHNT, CDR2 YENEEA. The repertoire was sequenced with immunoSEQ multiplex PCR; TCRdb's copy has only in-frame clones and lacks some. Of some 13,000 clones in the sample, 80% to 95% were seen once. V and J are TRBV11-3 and TRBJ2-7; the D is unclear. Sequencing input: peripheral blood. This receptor was obtained from a woman between 65 and 79 years old with active COVID-19. This CDR3 reads CASSPALGYEQYF. In DNA form, the CDR3 reads TGTGCCAGCAGCCCAGCCCTCGGGTACGAGCAGTACTTC.